The T cell receptor (beta chain) described here comes from a study of blood T cell repertoires in COVID-19. Turning to the study itself: Italy, Spain and the United States were the sources of the convalescent and acute COVID-19 samples.

Assay used: immunoSEQ multiplex PCR; TCRdb lists only in-frame clones, some missing. Of approximately 180,000 clones detected, around four fifths appear once; the ten largest clones hold 15% to 20%. Participants came from roughly 24 US areas, aged roughly 18 to 89 years. V was clipped by 0 bases and J by 7 bases; unmatched bases: 6. The CDR3 has 16 amino acids. The germline gives CDR1 SGHVS, CDR2 FNYEAQ. This chain connects TRBV7-6 to TRBJ1-4; 9 nucleotides match TRBD1. The sequence was collected from a woman aged 45-65 years who had recovered from COVID-19. The sequenced material came from PBMCs or T cells enriched from blood (not recorded which). The CDR3 DNA follows: TGTGCCAGCAGCTTAGCTCCGGGACAGGGAACTGAAAAACTGTTTTTT. As protein: CASSLAPGQGTEKLFF.